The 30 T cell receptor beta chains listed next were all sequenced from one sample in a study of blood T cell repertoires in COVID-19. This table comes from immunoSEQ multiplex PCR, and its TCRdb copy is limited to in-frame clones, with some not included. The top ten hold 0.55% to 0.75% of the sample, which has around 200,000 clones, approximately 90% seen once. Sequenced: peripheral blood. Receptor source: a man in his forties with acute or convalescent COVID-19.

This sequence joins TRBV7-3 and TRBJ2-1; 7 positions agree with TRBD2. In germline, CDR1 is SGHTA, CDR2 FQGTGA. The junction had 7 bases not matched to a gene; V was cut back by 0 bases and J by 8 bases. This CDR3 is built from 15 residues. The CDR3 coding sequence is TGTGCCAGCAGCTTAACTGGCGGGAGTTCGCATGAGCAGTTCTTC. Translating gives CASSLTGGSSHEQFF.

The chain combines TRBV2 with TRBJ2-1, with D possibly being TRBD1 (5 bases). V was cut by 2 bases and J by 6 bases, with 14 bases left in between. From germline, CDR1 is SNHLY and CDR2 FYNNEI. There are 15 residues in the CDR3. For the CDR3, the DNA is TGTGCCAGCAGTGAAAGCAGGGCCTTCGGCAATGAGCAGTTCTTC. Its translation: CASSESRAFGNEQFF. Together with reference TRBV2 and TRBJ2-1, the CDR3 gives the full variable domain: EPEVTQTPSHQVTQMGQEVILRCVPISNHLYFYWYRQILGQKVEFLVSFYNNEISEKSEIFDDQFSVERPDGSNFTLKIRSTKLEDSAMYFCASSESRAFGNEQFFGPGTRLTVL.

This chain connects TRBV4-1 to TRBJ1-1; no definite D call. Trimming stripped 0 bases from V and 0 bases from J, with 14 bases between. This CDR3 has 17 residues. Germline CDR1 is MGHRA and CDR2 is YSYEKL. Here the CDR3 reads CASSQDFPGFLNTEAFF. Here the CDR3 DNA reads TGCGCCAGCAGCCAAGATTTCCCGGGATTCTTGAACACTGAAGCTTTCTTT.

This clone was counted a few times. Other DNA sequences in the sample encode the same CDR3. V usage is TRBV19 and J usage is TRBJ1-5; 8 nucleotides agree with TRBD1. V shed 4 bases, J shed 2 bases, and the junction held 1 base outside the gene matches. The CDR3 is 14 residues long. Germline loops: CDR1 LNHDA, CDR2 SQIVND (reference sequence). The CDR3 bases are TGTGCCAGTAGTACGACAGGGGGCAATCAGCCCCAGCATTTT. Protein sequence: CASSTTGGNQPQHF.

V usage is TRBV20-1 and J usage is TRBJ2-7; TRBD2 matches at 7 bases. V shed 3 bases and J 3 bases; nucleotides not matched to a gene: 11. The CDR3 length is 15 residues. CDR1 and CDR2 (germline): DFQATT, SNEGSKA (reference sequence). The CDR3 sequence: CSASGSSSGVYEQYF. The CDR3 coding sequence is TGCAGTGCTAGTGGGTCGTCTAGCGGTGTCTACGAGCAGTACTTC.

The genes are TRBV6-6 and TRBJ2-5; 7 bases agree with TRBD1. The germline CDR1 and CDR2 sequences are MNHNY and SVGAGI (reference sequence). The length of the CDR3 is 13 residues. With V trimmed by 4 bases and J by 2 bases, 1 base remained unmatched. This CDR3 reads CASSSGQQETQYF. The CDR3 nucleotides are TGTGCCAGCAGTTCGGGACAGCAAGAGACCCAGTACTTC.

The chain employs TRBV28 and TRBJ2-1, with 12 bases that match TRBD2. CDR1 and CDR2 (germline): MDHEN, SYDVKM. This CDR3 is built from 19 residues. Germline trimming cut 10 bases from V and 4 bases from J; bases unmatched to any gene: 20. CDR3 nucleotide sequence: TGTGCCACCTTAAGCCCGACTAGCGGGGGAGTCGGTTCTTACAATGAGCAGTTCTTC. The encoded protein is CATLSPTSGGVGSYNEQFF.

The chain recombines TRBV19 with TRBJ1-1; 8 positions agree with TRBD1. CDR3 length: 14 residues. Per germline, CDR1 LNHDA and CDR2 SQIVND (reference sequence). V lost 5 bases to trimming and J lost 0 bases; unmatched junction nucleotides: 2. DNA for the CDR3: TGTGCCAGTAGTTCGGGACAGGTGAACACTGAAGCTTTCTTT. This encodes CASSSGQVNTEAFF.

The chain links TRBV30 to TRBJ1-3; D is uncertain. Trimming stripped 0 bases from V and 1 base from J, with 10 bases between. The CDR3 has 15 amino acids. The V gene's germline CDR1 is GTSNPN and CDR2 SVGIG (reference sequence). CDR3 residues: CAWSVHPRSGNTIYF. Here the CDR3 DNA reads TGTGCCTGGAGTGTACACCCGAGGTCTGGAAACACCATATATTTT. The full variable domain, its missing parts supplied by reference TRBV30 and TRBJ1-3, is SQTIHQWPATLVQPVGSPLSLECTVEGTSNPNLYWYRQAAGRGLQLLFYSVGIGQISSEVPQNLSASRPQDRQFILSSKKLLLSDSGFYLCAWSVHPRSGNTIYFGEGSWLTVV.

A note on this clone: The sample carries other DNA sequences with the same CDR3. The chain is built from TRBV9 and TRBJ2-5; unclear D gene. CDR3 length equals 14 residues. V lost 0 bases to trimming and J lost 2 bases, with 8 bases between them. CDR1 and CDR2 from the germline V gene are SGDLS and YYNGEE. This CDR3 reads CASSVGSHQETQYF. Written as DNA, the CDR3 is TGTGCCAGCAGCGTAGGTTCCCATCAAGAGACCCAGTACTTC.

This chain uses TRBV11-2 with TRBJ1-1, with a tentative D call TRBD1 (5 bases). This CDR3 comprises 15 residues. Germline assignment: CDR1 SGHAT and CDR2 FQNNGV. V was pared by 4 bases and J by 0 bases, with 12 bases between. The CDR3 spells CASSWPGQMNTEAFF. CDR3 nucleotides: TGTGCCAGCAGCTGGCCCGGACAAATGAACACTGAAGCTTTCTTT.

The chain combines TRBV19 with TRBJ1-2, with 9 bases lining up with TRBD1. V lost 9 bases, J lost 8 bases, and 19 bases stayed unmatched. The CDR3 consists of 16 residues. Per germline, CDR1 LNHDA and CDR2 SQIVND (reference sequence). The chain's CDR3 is CASRGTTGTGKYGYTF. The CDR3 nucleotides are TGTGCCAGCAGGGGAACAACCGGGACAGGGAAATACGGCTACACCTTC.

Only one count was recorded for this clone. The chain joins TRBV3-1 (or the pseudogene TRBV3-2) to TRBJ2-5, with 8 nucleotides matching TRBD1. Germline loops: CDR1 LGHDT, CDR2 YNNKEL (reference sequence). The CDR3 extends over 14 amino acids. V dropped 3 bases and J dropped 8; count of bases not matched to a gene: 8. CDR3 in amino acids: CASSHLQGAQTQYF. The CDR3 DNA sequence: TGTGCCAGCAGCCATCTCCAGGGGGCGCAAACCCAGTACTTC.

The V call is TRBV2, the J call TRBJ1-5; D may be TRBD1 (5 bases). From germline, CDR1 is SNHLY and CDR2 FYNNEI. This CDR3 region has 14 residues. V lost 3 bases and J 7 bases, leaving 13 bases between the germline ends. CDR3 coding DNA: TGTGCCAGCAGTGATATCCAGGGAAGACAGCCCCAGCATTTT. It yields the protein CASSDIQGRQPQHF.

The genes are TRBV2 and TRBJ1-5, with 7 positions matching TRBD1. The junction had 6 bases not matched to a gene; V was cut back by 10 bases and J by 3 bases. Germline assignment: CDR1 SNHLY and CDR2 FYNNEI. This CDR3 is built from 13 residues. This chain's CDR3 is CATTGALNQPQHF. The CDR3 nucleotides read TGTGCCACCACAGGGGCCCTCAATCAGCCCCAGCATTTT.

The DNA of the CDR3 is TGTGCCAGTAGCTCCCTCTTGGTCGGTAACACTGAAGCTTTCTTT. Protein sequence: CASSSLLVGNTEAFF. This chain joins TRBV19 and TRBJ1-1; D is ambiguous. Germline V CDR1 and CDR2: LNHDA, SQIVND (reference sequence). Deletions cut 6 bases from V and 2 bases from J, with 16 bases between. There are 15 residues in the CDR3.

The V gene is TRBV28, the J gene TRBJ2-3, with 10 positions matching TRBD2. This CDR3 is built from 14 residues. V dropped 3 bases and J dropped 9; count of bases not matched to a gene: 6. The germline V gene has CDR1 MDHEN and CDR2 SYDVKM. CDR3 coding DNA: TGTGCCAGCAGTTTCCCAGCGGGAGGGGGCACGCAGTATTTT. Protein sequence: CASSFPAGGGTQYF.

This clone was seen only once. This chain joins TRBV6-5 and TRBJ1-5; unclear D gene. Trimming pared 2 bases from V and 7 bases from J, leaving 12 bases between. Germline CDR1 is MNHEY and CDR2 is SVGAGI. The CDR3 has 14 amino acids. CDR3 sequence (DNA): TGTGCCAGCAGTTACGACCAAGGCGGACAGCCCCAGCATTTT. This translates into CASSYDQGGQPQHF.

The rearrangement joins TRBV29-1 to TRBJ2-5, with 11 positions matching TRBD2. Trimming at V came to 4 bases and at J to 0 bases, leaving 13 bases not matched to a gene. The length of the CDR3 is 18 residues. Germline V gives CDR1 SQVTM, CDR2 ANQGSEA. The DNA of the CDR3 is TGCAGCGTTGTTGAGAGGTTGCTAGCGGGGGGACACCAAGAGACCCAGTACTTC. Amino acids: CSVVERLLAGGHQETQYF.

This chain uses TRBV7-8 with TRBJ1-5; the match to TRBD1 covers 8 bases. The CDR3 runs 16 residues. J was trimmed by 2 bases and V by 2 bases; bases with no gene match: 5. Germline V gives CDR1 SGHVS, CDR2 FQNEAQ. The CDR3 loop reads CASSLLMDRGNQPQHF. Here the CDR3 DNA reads TGTGCCAGCAGCTTACTGATGGACAGGGGCAATCAGCCCCAGCATTTT.

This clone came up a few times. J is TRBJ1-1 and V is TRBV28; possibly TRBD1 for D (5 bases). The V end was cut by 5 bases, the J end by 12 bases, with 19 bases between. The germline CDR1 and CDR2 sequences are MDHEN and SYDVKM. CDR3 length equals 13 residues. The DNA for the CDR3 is TGTGCCAGCAGTCTCGGGCAGGGCGTGAATTCTTTCTTT. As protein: CASSLGQGVNSFF.

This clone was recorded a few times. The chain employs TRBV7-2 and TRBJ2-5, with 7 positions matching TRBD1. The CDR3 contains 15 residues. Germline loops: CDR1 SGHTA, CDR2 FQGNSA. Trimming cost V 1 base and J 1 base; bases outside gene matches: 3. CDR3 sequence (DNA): TGTGCCAGCAGCTTAGGGGGACAGCCCCAAGAGACCCAGTACTTC. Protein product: CASSLGGQPQETQYF.

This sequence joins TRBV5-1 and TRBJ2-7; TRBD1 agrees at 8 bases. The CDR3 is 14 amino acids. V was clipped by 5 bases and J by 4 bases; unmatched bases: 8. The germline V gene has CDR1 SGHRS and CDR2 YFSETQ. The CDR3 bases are TGCGCCAGCAGGGCTGGACAGGGTGAATACGAGCAGTACTTC. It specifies CASRAGQGEYEQYF.

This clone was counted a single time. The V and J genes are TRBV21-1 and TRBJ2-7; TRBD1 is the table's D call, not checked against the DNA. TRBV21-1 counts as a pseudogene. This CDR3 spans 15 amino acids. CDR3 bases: TGTGCCAGCAGCAAAGCCCGGGACAACCCCTACGAGCAGTACTTC. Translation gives CASSKARDNPYEQYF.

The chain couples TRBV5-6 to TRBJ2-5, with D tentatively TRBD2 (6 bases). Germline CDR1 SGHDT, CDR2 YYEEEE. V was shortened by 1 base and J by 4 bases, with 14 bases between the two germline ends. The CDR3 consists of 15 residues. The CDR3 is CASSLFGGAGETQYF. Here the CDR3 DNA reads TGTGCCAGCAGCTTGTTCGGCGGGGCCGGAGAGACCCAGTACTTC.

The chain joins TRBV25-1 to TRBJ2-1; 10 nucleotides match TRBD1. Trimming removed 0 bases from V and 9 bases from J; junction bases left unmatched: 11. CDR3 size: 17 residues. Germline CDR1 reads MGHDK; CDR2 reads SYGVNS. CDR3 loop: CASSEYGTGTGAPEQFF. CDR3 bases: TGTGCCAGCAGTGAATATGGAACCGGGACAGGGGCTCCTGAGCAGTTCTTC.

In DNA, the CDR3 is TGTGCCAGCAGTGAGGACAGCTCCTACGAGCAGTACTTC. It yields the protein CASSEDSSYEQYF. This chain uses TRBV28 with TRBJ2-7; possible D gene TRBD1, 6 bases. The CDR3 consists of 13 residues. Germline lookup yields CDR1 MDHEN and CDR2 SYDVKM. Trimming cost V 5 bases and J 0 bases, with 8 bases left between them.

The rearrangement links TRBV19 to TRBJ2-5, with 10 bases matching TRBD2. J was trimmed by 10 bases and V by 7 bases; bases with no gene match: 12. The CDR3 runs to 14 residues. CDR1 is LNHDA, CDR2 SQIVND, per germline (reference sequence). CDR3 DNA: TGTGCCAGTAAAGTGAGCGGGGGGGACGGGAGCCAGTACTTC. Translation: CASKVSGGDGSQYF.

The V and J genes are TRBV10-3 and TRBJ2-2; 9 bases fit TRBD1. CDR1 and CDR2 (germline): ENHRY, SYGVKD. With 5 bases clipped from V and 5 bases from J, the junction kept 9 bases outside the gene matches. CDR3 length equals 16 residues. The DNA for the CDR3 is TGTGCCATCAGTACAGCTTCCGGGACAGGGACCGGGGAGCTGTTTTTT. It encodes CAISTASGTGTGELFF.

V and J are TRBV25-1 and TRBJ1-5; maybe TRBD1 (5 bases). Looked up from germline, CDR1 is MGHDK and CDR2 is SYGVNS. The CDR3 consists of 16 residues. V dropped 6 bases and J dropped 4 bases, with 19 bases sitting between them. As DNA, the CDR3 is TGTGCCAGCAGCGAAAAAGGCGGGGCGGTAAATCAGCCCCAGCATTTT. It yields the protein CASSEKGGAVNQPQHF.